The clone carrying this T cell receptor beta chain was seen once. This sample is part of a study of blood T cell repertoires in COVID-19. Enrolled during active infection, Seattle patients were then followed longitudinally. In the study's own analysis: Nucleated cell number was recorded as an estimate derived from reference gene primer amplification. The data were produced by immunoSEQ multiplex PCR, yet TCRdb's version contains in-frame clones alone and is incomplete. The DNA gave D and trimming, while V, J and clone size come from that table. The data hold 65,000 to 70,000 clones, with approximately 83% observed a single time. CDR1 is SGDLS, CDR2 YYNGEE, per germline. V lost 0 bases to trimming and J lost 1 base, with 4 bases between them. The CDR3 has 14 amino acids.

Material: peripheral blood. The chain has TRBV9 and TRBJ2-2; no firm D call. The origin of this receptor is a man aged 40-50 years with COVID-19, enrolled during active disease. CDR3 nucleotides: TGTGCCAGCAGCGTAGACGGGAACACCGGGGAGCTGTTTTTT. It encodes CASSVDGNTGELFF.